These 8 T cell receptor beta chains originate from one sample sequenced in a study of blood T cell repertoires in COVID-19. Only in-frame clones appear in the TCRdb table, and some are missing; sequencing was by immunoSEQ multiplex PCR. The repertoire includes 90,000 to 110,000 clones, around 78% of them detected once, and over 15% sits in the top ten. The sample comprised peripheral blood. Source of these receptors: a woman aged 55-69 years with acute or convalescent COVID-19.

This clone is a singleton in its sample. This sequence joins TRBV30 and TRBJ2-3, with 7 bases identical to TRBD2. The CDR3 has 18 residues. Germline CDR1 GTSNPN, CDR2 SVGIG (reference sequence). J gave up 3 bases and V 1 base, and 16 bases lay outside the gene matches. CDR3 sequence: CAWSDQALAHEGTDTQYF. DNA of the CDR3: TGTGCCTGGAGTGATCAAGCACTAGCGCACGAGGGAACAGATACGCAGTATTTT.

The CDR3 sequence: CASSPLSDTQYF. CDR3 DNA: TGTGCCAGCAGCCCCCTCTCAGATACGCAGTATTTT. V is TRBV7-9 and J is TRBJ2-3; D call uncertain. Germline loops: CDR1 SEHNR, CDR2 FQNEAQ (reference sequence). CDR3 length: 12 amino acids. Trimming stripped 5 bases from V and 4 bases from J, with 7 bases between.

There are a few counts of this clone. The chain couples TRBV15 to TRBJ2-3; 10 bases match TRBD2. The CDR3 covers 18 residues. Germline lookup yields CDR1 LNHNV and CDR2 YYDKDF (reference sequence). V trimming: 4 bases; J trimming: 2 bases; junction bases outside the gene matches: 12. The CDR3 region has the DNA TGTGCCACCAGCACCCCCTATTCCCTAGCGGGGGACACAGATACGCAGTATTTT. Amino acids: CATSTPYSLAGDTDTQYF.

V and J are TRBV7-2 and TRBJ2-3; 10 bases fit TRBD2. V lost 2 bases to trimming and J lost 0 bases; unmatched junction nucleotides: 5. The germline CDR1 and CDR2 sequences are SGHTA and FQGNSA. The CDR3 is made up of 17 amino acids. The chain's CDR3 is CASSLRLTSGSTDTQYF. CDR3 bases: TGTGCCAGCAGCTTACGGCTGACTAGCGGGAGCACAGATACGCAGTATTTT.

The table lists this clone with a few counts. The genes are TRBV5-5 and TRBJ2-1; tentative D call: TRBD2 (5 bases). Germline assignment: CDR1 SGHKS and CDR2 YYEKEE (reference sequence). This CDR3 is 17 amino acids long. Deletions cut 4 bases from V and 4 bases from J, with 21 bases between. Written as DNA, the CDR3 is TGTGCCAGCAGCCCTAGCCCTAACTCGGGGTGGTACAATGAGCAGTTCTTC. Amino acids: CASSPSPNSGWYNEQFF.

This chain connects TRBV9 to TRBJ1-6; D uncertain. V shed 4 bases and J shed 0 bases, with 5 bases lying between them. The V gene's germline CDR1 is SGDLS and CDR2 YYNGEE. This CDR3 region has 14 residues. CDR3 DNA sequence: TGTGCCAGCAGCCCGAGCTCCTATAATTCACCCCTCCACTTT. As protein: CASSPSSYNSPLHF.

V is TRBV7-9 and J is TRBJ1-1; D is uncertain. Trimming cost V 5 bases and J 0 bases, with 10 bases left between them. The CDR3 consists of 14 residues. Germline V lookup: CDR1 SEHNR, CDR2 FQNEAQ (reference sequence). The CDR3 region is CASSPAGMNTEAFF. CDR3 nucleotide sequence: TGTGCCAGCAGCCCGGCGGGCATGAACACTGAAGCTTTCTTT.

This chain connects TRBV19 to TRBJ2-1; perhaps TRBD2 as D (5 bases). The CDR3 contains 17 residues. V was trimmed by 1 base and J by 0 bases, leaving 13 bases between them. The germline V gene has CDR1 LNHDA and CDR2 SQIVND (reference sequence). CDR3 amino acids: CASSIGWRATSYNEQFF. Here the CDR3 DNA reads TGTGCCAGTAGTATAGGGTGGCGGGCCACCTCCTACAATGAGCAGTTCTTC. Full variable domain (remainder filled in from reference TRBV19 and TRBJ2-1): DGGITQSPKYLFRKEGQNVTLSCEQNLNHDAMYWYRQDPGQGLRLIYYSQIVNDFQKGDIAEGYSVSREKKESFPLTVTSAQKNPTAFYLCASSIGWRATSYNEQFFGPGTRLTVL.